A selection of T cell receptor beta chains follows, all from one sample in a study of CD8+ T cells in alopecia areata. Profiled with immunoSEQ multiplex PCR; TCRdb holds only in-frame clones, not every one. The sample lists 130,000 to 150,000 clones, 75% to 85% occurring once. This specimen was CD8+ T cells sorted from blood, taken at week 4, from a patient treated with tofacitinib. The receptors here all came from a human donor with alopecia areata. Each CDR3 is given with its conserved first and last residue. Each record gives: D gene, J gene, V gene, clone size, CDR3 DNA, CDR3 protein. D genes are given only for firm matches. The size entry is marked missing in some rows and otherwise reads once, few, many or a size class.

D: -
J: TRBJ2-2
V: TRBV5-1
size: -
DNA: TGCGCCAGCAGCTACGGTGAGGGAAACGGGGAGCTGTTTTTT
CDR3: CASSYGEGNGELFF

D: -
J: TRBJ1-5
V: TRBV4-1
size: -
DNA: TGCGCCAGCAGCCAAGTTCAGGTCAGTCAGCCCCAGCATTTT
CDR3: CASSQVQVSQPQHF

D: -
J: TRBJ2-5
V: TRBV4-3
size: -
DNA: TGCGCCAGCAGCCAAGCTCACTACCAAGAGACCCAGTACTTC
CDR3: CASSQAHYQETQYF

D: -
J: TRBJ1-2
V: TRBV6-5
size: -
DNA: TGTGCCAGCAGTTACAGGGCCGCTTCGGATGGCTACACCTTC
CDR3: CASSYRAASDGYTF

D: -
J: TRBJ2-1
V: TRBV19
size: -
DNA: TGTGCCAGTAGTATAGGTTGGCTCAATGAGCAGTTCTTC
CDR3: CASSIGWLNEQFF

D: -
J: TRBJ2-2
V: TRBV29-1
size: -
DNA: TGCAGCGGCCAAACGGGGGGCGCGTTCGGGGAGCTGTTTTTT
CDR3: CSGQTGGAFGELFF

D: TRBD1
J: TRBJ1-5
V: TRBV10-2
size: -
DNA: TGCGCCAGCAGTGAAGGGACAGGGGACAATCAGCCCCAGCATTTT
CDR3: CASSEGTGDNQPQHF

D: TRBD1
J: TRBJ1-1
V: TRBV13
size: -
DNA: TGTGCCAGCAGGGAGACAGGGGTGGGTACTGAAGCTTTCTTT
CDR3: CASRETGVGTEAFF

D: -
J: TRBJ1-2
V: TRBV30
size: -
DNA: TGTGCCTGGAGTGTTACGGGGAACTATGGCTACACCTTC
CDR3: CAWSVTGNYGYTF

D: -
J: TRBJ2-3
V: TRBV4-3
size: once
DNA: TGCGCCAGCAGCCAAGATACGGGAAGCGGCGCAGATACGCAGTATTTT
CDR3: CASSQDTGSGADTQYF

D: TRBD1
J: TRBJ2-6
V: TRBV9
size: -
DNA: TGTGCCAGCAGCGGAAAGACAGGGGCGAGCTCTGGGGCCAACGTCCTGACTTTC
CDR3: CASSGKTGASSGANVLTF

D: TRBD2
J: TRBJ2-1
V: TRBV7-9
size: -
DNA: TGTGCCAGCAGCTCGAGCGGGGGGTCACACAATGAGCAGTTCTTC
CDR3: CASSSSGGSHNEQFF

D: TRBD2
J: TRBJ2-1
V: TRBV29-1
size: -
DNA: TGCAGCGTTGAAGATCTGGGAGCGGGGAAATACAATGAGCAGTTCTTC
CDR3: CSVEDLGAGKYNEQFF

D: -
J: TRBJ2-7
V: TRBV11-2
size: -
DNA: TGTGCCAGCAGCTTTGCAGGGGGGCTCTACGAGCAGTACTTC
CDR3: CASSFAGGLYEQYF

D: -
J: TRBJ2-1
V: TRBV30
size: -
DNA: TGTGCCTGGAGTGTGAGGGAGCAGTTCTTC
CDR3: CAWSVREQFF

D: -
J: TRBJ2-7
V: TRBV30
size: once
DNA: TGTGCCTGGAGTGGGCCCTCTTACGAGCAGTACTTC
CDR3: CAWSGPSYEQYF

D: -
J: TRBJ2-2
V: TRBV5-1
size: -
DNA: TGCGCCAGCAGCTCCGACAGTTTCACCGGGGAGCTGTTTTTT
CDR3: CASSSDSFTGELFF

D: -
J: TRBJ2-7
V: TRBV2
size: -
DNA: TGTGCCAGCAGTGAAGCAGGGGGGAGCTCCTACGAGCAGTACTTC
CDR3: CASSEAGGSSYEQYF

D: -
J: TRBJ1-2
V: TRBV29-1
size: -
DNA: TGCAGCGTGACGGGTGGTGGCTACACCTTC
CDR3: CSVTGGGYTF

D: -
J: TRBJ2-5
V: TRBV5-6
size: many
DNA: TGTGCCAGCAGCTTGTTCAGTGACAAGACCCAGTACTTC
CDR3: CASSLFSDKTQYF

D: -
J: TRBJ2-7
V: TRBV7-9
size: -
DNA: TGTGCCAGCAGCTCGGCACTCACCTCCTACGAGCAGTACTTC
CDR3: CASSSALTSYEQYF

D: -
J: TRBJ1-5
V: TRBV5-4
size: -
DNA: TGTGCCAGCAGCTTGGATCCGGGAAGCAATCAGCCCCAGCATTTT
CDR3: CASSLDPGSNQPQHF

D: -
J: TRBJ1-1
V: TRBV29-1
size: -
DNA: TGCAGCGTTGAAGACGGCGTTGGGGGTGAAGCTTTCTTT
CDR3: CSVEDGVGGEAFF

D: TRBD1
J: TRBJ2-1
V: TRBV15
size: once
DNA: TGTGCCACCAGCCCGACGGGACAGGGGGCCTACAATGAGCAGTTCTTC
CDR3: CATSPTGQGAYNEQFF

D: -
J: TRBJ2-1
V: TRBV19
size: -
DNA: TGTGCCAGTAGTATGGGACAAATCAATGAGCAGTTCTTC
CDR3: CASSMGQINEQFF

D: TRBD1
J: TRBJ1-4
V: TRBV29-1
size: -
DNA: TGCAGCGCTGAGGGGGACAGCCATGAAAAACTGTTTTTT
CDR3: CSAEGDSHEKLFF

D: -
J: TRBJ1-1
V: TRBV6-4
size: -
DNA: TGTGCCAGCAGGCCCGAACGGACATCCCCTGAAGCTTTCTTT
CDR3: CASRPERTSPEAFF